This T cell receptor (beta chain) was obtained from a study of T cell responses to AZD1222 COVID-19 vaccine. Germline values: CDR1 MNHEY, CDR2 SVGAGI. With 2 bases removed from V and 4 bases from J, the gap between germline ends came to 8 bases. The CDR3 length is 13 residues. Profiled with immunoSEQ multiplex PCR; TCRdb holds only in-frame clones, not every one. The sample carries 150,000 to 200,000 clones, around nine tenths recorded once. The sample was peripheral blood, taken 28 days after the second AZD1222 dose. The receptor's source is an adult who received the AZD1222 COVID-19 vaccine. The rearrangement links TRBV6-5 to TRBJ1-2, with D unclear. CDR3: CASSYGESYGYTF. In nucleotides, the CDR3 is TGTGCCAGCAGTTACGGGGAAAGCTATGGCTACACCTTC.